This TCR beta chain was sequenced during a study of naive and memory T cell subsets. Study-level points and caveats: This RNA-based method may be sensitive to activation-related transcript changes.

This CDR3 has 16 residues. Losses at the gene ends were 3 bases for V and 8 bases for J; bases not matched to a gene: 8. The germline gives CDR1 SQVTM, CDR2 ANQGSEA. An oligonucleotide containing a UMI was ligated to the 3' end of TCR cDNA. Whole blood, around 2.5 ml, came from adult healthy volunteers. Input was roughly 1 to 1000 ng of DNase-treated total RNA without cell sorting. Four PCR rounds used nested alpha and beta constant region primers plus the SP2 primer. One entry per CDR3 protein, called by TCRdb with MiXCR from the 5' RACE reads. The sample records over 45,000 distinct CDR3 sequences, around 8% being singletons. There are a few counts of this clonotype. Its antigen is currently unknown.

The chain employs TRBV29-1 and TRBJ2-4; TRBD2 agrees at 15 bases. This receptor was obtained from a female donor in good health. This chain's CDR3 is CSVEGTSGGIRDIQYF. CDR3 DNA sequence: TGCAGCGTTGAGGGGACTAGCGGGGGGATAAGAGACATTCAGTACTTC.